These 17 T cell receptor beta chains came from one sample sequenced in a study of control samples from healthy donors and cancer patients. Clones were sequenced by immunoSEQ multiplex PCR, and TCRdb holds only the in-frame ones, with some missing. The table has about 410,000 clones, 75% to 95% seen once. The sample comprised PBMCs. These TCRs come from a man in his forties or fifties with head and neck cancer.

The CDR3 region is CASSYSTQGSHEQYF. CDR3 bases: TGTGCCAGCAGTTACTCCACACAGGGATCCCACGAGCAGTACTTC. The chain employs TRBV6-6 and TRBJ2-7; the D gene is possibly TRBD1 (6 bases). Germline V CDR1 and CDR2: MNHNY, SVGAGI (reference sequence). This CDR3 is built from 15 residues. Trimming took off 0 bases at V and 5 bases at J, with 14 bases between the two ends.

This chain joins TRBV19 and TRBJ2-2; 12 nucleotides align to TRBD2. Germline V gives CDR1 LNHDA, CDR2 SQIVND (reference sequence). The CDR3 is made up of 16 amino acids. V gave up 4 bases and J gave up 4 bases; unmatched junction bases: 4. CDR3 residues: CASSTLAGGSTGELFF. CDR3 sequence (DNA): TGTGCCAGTAGTACACTAGCGGGGGGCTCCACCGGGGAGCTGTTTTTT.

This chain joins TRBV5-4 and TRBJ1-2; D perhaps matches TRBD1 (6 bases). CDR1 is SGHNT and CDR2 is YYREEE in the germline V gene (reference sequence). There are 12 residues in the CDR3. Trimming took off 4 bases at V and 8 bases at J, with 12 bases between the two ends. The CDR3 bases are TGTGCCAGCAGCAAGGACAGCGGCGGCTACACCTTC. This codes for CASSKDSGGYTF.

The chain has TRBV14 and TRBJ2-5; a weak D match, TRBD1 (6 bases). There are 14 residues in the CDR3. Trimming pared 4 bases from V and 6 bases from J, leaving 15 bases between. CDR1 and CDR2 (germline): SGHDN, FVKESK. CDR3 protein: CASSPKDRSQTQYF. The CDR3 DNA is TGTGCCAGCAGCCCAAAAGACAGGTCTCAGACCCAGTACTTC.

The chain carries TRBV6-4 and TRBJ1-2; no clear D. The V end lost 0 bases, the J end lost 7 bases, and 9 bases lay between the germline ends. The CDR3 loop spans 13 amino acids. The germline V gene encodes CDR1 MRHNA and CDR2 SNTAGT. CDR3 loop: CASSDSIGRGYTF. CDR3 DNA sequence: TGTGCCAGCAGTGACTCGATCGGGCGTGGCTACACCTTC.

The V call is TRBV7-8, the J call TRBJ2-3; D is possibly TRBD1 (6 bases). V shed 1 base and J shed 4 bases, with 12 bases lying between them. The CDR3 runs to 15 residues. From germline, CDR1 is SGHVS and CDR2 FQNEAQ. CDR3 DNA: TGTGCCAGCAGCTTAGGACAGGTGCCTGCAGATACGCAGTATTTT. Translating gives CASSLGQVPADTQYF.

The V call is TRBV4-3, the J call TRBJ1-1; D perhaps matches TRBD1 (5 bases). The germline gives CDR1 LGHNA, CDR2 YSLEER. Trimming removed 0 bases from V and 11 bases from J, with 13 bases in between. The CDR3 totals 13 residues. The CDR3: CASSQDRQLGAFF. CDR3 nucleotide sequence: TGCGCCAGCAGCCAAGATAGACAGCTTGGGGCTTTCTTT.

This sequence joins TRBV18 and TRBJ1-3; D remains unclear. Germline CDR1 reads KGHSH; CDR2 reads LQKENI. The CDR3 contains 16 residues. V gave up 3 bases and J gave up 4 bases, with 16 bases separating them. In DNA form, the CDR3 reads TGTGCCAGCTCACCCCGGGCTCACGTCGGGGGAAACACCATATATTTT. Translation gives CASSPRAHVGGNTIYF.

The rearrangement joins TRBV7-3 to TRBJ2-2; no clear D. CDR3 length: 13 residues. Germline lookup yields CDR1 SGHTA and CDR2 FQGTGA. V lost 2 bases, J lost 6 bases, and 7 bases lay in between. The CDR3 DNA reads TGTGCCAGCAGCTTATCGGTGGCCGGGGAGCTGTTTTTT. Amino acid sequence: CASSLSVAGELFF.

This sequence joins TRBV6-2 or TRBV6-3 and TRBJ2-7; D may match TRBD1 or TRBD2 (5 bases each). The V and J ends lost 4 bases and 5 bases respectively, with 18 bases between them. The CDR3 length is 15 residues. Germline V gene sequence: CDR1 MNHEY, CDR2 SVGEGT. CDR3: CASSSPGGSIHEQYF. CDR3 nucleotide sequence: TGTGCCAGCAGTTCCCCTGGGGGTAGCATCCACGAGCAGTACTTC.

This clone was observed once. The CDR3 reads CASSFPDTTYEQYF. The CDR3 DNA reads as TGTGCCAGCAGTTTCCCGGACACTACCTACGAGCAGTACTTC. The chain carries TRBV28 and TRBJ2-7; D perhaps matches TRBD1 (5 bases). V lost 3 bases and J lost 2, with 11 bases in between. Germline V lookup: CDR1 MDHEN, CDR2 SYDVKM. This CDR3 comprises 14 residues.

V gene TRBV29-1 combines with J gene TRBJ2-7, with 9 positions matching TRBD1. CDR1 and CDR2 from the germline V gene are SQVTM and ANQGSEA. V lost 6 bases and J lost 4; bases outside the gene matches: 7. CDR3 size: 13 residues. The CDR3 loop is CSVGTGSIYEQYF. DNA for the CDR3: TGCAGCGTAGGGACAGGGAGTATTTACGAGCAGTACTTC.

V usage is TRBV28 and J usage is TRBJ2-7; 7 bases are shared with TRBD2. The CDR3 runs 16 residues. After removal of 4 bases from V and 4 bases from J, the junction contained 13 bases not matched to a gene. Germline CDR1 MDHEN, CDR2 SYDVKM. Written as DNA, the CDR3 is TGTGCCAGCAGTTCATCTCCTGGCGGGAGTCGGTACGAGCAGTACTTC. Its protein product is CASSSSPGGSRYEQYF.

The chain has TRBV28 and TRBJ2-3; D uncertain. Per germline, CDR1 MDHEN and CDR2 SYDVKM. The CDR3 contains 13 residues. Trimming left V 3 bases short and J 5 bases short, with 9 bases between. In DNA, the CDR3 is TGTGCCAGCAGTTTTGGTCCCCAAGATACGCAGTATTTT. Protein sequence: CASSFGPQDTQYF.

V is TRBV7-3 and J is TRBJ1-1; D possibly corresponds to TRBD1 (5 bases). Germline CDR1 SGHTA, CDR2 FQGTGA. There are 16 residues in the CDR3. The V end was cut by 4 bases, the J end by 5 bases, with 20 bases between. CDR3 nucleotide sequence: TGTGCCAGCAGCTCGGGACCGCTTGGAGCGGCTACTGAAGCTTTCTTT. Its translation is CASSSGPLGAATEAFF.

The chain carries TRBV7-9 and TRBJ2-7; D may correspond to TRBD1 or TRBD2 (5 bases each). Trimming removed 8 bases at V and 3 bases at J, with 17 bases between. In germline, CDR1 is SEHNR, CDR2 FQNEAQ (reference sequence). The CDR3 is 14 amino acids. CDR3 sequence reads: CASGRGGSGYEQYF. DNA of the CDR3: TGTGCCAGCGGCCGGGGCGGGTCCGGCTACGAGCAGTACTTC.

The gene calls are TRBV10-2 and TRBJ2-7; D is perhaps TRBD1 or TRBD2 (11 bases each). The ends were cut back, 4 bases at V and 6 bases at J, with 37 bases in the middle. CDR1 is WSHSY and CDR2 is SAAADI in the germline V gene. CDR3 length: 21 residues. DNA of the CDR3: TGCGCCAGCAGTGGGAGGACAGGGGGCTTGGGACTAGCGGCACCACGGGGCGAGCAGTACTTC. It yields the protein CASSGRTGGLGLAAPRGEQYF.